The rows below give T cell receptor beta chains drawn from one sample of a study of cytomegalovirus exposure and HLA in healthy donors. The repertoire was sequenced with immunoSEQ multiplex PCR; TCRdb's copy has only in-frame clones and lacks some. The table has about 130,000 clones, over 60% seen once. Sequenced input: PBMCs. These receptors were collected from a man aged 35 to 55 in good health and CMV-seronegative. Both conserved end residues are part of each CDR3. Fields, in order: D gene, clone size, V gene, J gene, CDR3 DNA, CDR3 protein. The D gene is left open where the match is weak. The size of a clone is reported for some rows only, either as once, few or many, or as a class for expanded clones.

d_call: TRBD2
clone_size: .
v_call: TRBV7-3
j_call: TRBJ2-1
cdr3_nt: TGTGCCAGCAGCCGGACTAGCGGGGGGTTAAATGAGCAGTTCTTC
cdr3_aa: CASSRTSGGLNEQFF

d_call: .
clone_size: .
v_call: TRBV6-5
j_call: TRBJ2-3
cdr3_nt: TGTGCCAGCAGAGGGACATCTACAGATACGCAGTATTTT
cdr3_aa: CASRGTSTDTQYF

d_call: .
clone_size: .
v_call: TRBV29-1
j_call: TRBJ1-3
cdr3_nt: TGCAGCGTTGGGGGCCAGAAGGGAAACACCATATATTTT
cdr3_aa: CSVGGQKGNTIYF

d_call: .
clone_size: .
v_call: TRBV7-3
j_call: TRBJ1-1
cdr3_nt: TGTGCCAGCAGAAATTCAGAAAACACTGAAGCTTTCTTT
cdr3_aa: CASRNSENTEAFF

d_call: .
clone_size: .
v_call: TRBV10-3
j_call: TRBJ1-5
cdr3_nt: TGTGCCATCAGTGAGGGGGGGGCAGGGTATCAGCCCCAGCATTTT
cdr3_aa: CAISEGGAGYQPQHF

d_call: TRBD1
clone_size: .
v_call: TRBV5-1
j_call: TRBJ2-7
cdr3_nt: TGCGCCAGCAGCGCTCCGGGACAGGGGACCCATCTAACAACCTACGAGCAGTACTTC
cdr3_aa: CASSAPGQGTHLTTYEQYF

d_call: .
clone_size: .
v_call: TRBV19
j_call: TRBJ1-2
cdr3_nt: TGTGCCAGTAGTGGAGGACGGATCTATGGCTACACCTTC
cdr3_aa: CASSGGRIYGYTF

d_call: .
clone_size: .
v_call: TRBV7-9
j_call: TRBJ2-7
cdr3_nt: TGTTCCAGCAGCTCCTCTTCTTACGAGCAGTACTTC
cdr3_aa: CSSSSSSYEQYF

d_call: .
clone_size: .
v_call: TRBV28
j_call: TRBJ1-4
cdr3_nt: TGTGCCAGCAGTGTCCGCGGGGGGAGGGGGGAAAAACTGTTTTTT
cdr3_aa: CASSVRGGRGEKLFF

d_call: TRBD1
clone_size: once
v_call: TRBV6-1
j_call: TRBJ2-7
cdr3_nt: TGTGCCAGCACCAGGGGACAGGGCGACGAGCAGTACTTC
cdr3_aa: CASTRGQGDEQYF

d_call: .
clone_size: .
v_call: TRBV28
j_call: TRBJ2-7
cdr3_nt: TGTGCCAGCATCCTAGGGGGCGAGCAGTACTTC
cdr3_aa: CASILGGEQYF

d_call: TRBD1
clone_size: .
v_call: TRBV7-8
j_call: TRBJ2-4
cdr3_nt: TGTGCCAGCAGCCAACAGGGGAGAGACATTCAGTACTTC
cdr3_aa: CASSQQGRDIQYF

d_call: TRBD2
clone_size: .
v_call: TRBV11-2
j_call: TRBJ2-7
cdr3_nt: TGTGCCAGCAGCTTAGGGGCTAGCGGGATTGAGCAGTACTTC
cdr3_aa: CASSLGASGIEQYF

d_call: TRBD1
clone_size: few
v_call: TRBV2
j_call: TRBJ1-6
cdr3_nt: TGTGCCAGCAGCTCCGGGACAGGATTTAATTCACCCCTCCACTTT
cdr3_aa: CASSSGTGFNSPLHF

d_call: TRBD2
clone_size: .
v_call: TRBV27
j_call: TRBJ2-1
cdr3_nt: TGTGCCAGCAGTACATGGGGACTAGCGGGAAACAATGAGCAGTTCTTC
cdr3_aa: CASSTWGLAGNNEQFF

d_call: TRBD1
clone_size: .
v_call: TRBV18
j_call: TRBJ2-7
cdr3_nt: TGTGCCAGCTCGGGGACAGGGAACTACGAGCAGTACTTC
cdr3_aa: CASSGTGNYEQYF

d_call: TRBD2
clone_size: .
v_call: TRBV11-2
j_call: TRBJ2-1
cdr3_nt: TGTGCCAGCAGCCCGGGACTAGTGGCTAATGAGCAGTTCTTC
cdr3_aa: CASSPGLVANEQFF

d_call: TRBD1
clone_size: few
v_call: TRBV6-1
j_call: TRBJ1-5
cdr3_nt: TGTGCCGGCGCACAGGGGGCTCTGCTCAATCAGCCCCAGCATTTT
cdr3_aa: CAGAQGALLNQPQHF

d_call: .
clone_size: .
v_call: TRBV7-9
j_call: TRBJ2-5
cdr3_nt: TGTGCCACCCGAGGCCGTAGCGAAGAGACCCAGTACTTC
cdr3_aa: CATRGRSEETQYF

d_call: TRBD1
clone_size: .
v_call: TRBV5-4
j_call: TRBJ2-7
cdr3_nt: TGTGCCAGCAGCTTCGGACAGGGAAGAGGAGAGCAGTACTTC
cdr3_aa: CASSFGQGRGEQYF

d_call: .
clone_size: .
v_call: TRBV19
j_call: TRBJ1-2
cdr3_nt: TGTGCCAGTTATGGAGGGCCCTATGGCTACACCTTC
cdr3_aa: CASYGGPYGYTF

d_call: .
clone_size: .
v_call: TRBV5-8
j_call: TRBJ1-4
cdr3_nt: TGTGCCAGCAGCGCACAGGTGGCGGATGAAAAACTGTTTTTT
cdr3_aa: CASSAQVADEKLFF

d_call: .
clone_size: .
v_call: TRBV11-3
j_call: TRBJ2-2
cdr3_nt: TGTGCCAGCAGCCCACTCCTGGACTCGAACACCGGGGAGCTGTTTTTT
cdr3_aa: CASSPLLDSNTGELFF

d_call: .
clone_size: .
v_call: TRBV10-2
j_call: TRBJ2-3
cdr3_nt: TGCGCCAGCAGTGAGTCGTCCACTAGCCGAACGGATACGCAGTATTTT
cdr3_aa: CASSESSTSRTDTQYF

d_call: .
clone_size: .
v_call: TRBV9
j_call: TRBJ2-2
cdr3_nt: TGTGCCAGCAGCGTAGGCACACCCGACACCGGGGAGCTGTTTTTT
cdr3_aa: CASSVGTPDTGELFF

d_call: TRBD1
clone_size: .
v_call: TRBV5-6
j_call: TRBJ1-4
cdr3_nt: TGTGCCAGCAGCGAGAGGGACAGGGCAAATGAAAAACTGTTTTTT
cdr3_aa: CASSERDRANEKLFF

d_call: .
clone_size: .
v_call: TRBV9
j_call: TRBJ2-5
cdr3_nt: TGTGCCAGCAGCGTAGGCTCCCTCGGGACTCCTGGGCAAGAGACCCAGTACTTC
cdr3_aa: CASSVGSLGTPGQETQYF

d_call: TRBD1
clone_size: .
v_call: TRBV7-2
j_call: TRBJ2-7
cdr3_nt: TGTGCCACCCAGAACGCAGGGGGCCCCTACGAGCAGTACTTC
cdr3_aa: CATQNAGGPYEQYF

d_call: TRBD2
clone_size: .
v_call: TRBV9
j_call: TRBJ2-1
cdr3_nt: TGTGCCAGCAGCGTAGATTCCCGACTAGCGGGAGGGAGCTCCTACAATGAGCAGTTCTTC
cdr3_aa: CASSVDSRLAGGSSYNEQFF

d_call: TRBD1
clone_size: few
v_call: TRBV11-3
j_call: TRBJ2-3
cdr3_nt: TGTGCCAGCAGCTTAGAGGGACAGCGCTTCGATACGCAGTATTTT
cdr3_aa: CASSLEGQRFDTQYF